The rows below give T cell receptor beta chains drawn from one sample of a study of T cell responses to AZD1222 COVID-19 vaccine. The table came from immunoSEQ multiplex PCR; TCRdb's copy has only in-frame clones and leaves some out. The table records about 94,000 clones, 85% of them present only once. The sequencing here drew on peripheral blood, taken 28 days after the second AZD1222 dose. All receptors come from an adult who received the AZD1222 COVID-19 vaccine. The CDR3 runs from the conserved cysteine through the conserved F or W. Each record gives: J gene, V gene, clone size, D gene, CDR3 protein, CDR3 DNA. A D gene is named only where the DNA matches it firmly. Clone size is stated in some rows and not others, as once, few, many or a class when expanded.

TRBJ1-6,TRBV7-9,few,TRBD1,CASSSRRTGGSPLHF,TGTGCCAGCAGCTCCCGAAGGACAGGGGGCTCACCCCTCCACTTT
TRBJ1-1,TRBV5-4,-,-,CASSAPDRRNAFF,TGTGCCAGCAGCGCCCCGGACAGACGGAACGCTTTCTTT
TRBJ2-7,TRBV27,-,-,CASSPWDGAAGRQYF,TGTGCCAGCAGTCCTTGGGACGGAGCGGCGGGGCGGCAGTACTTC
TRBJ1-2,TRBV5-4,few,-,CASSLVREGNYGYTF,TGTGCCAGCAGCTTGGTCAGGGAGGGTAACTATGGCTACACCTTC
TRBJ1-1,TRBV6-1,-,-,CASSVAGVGVMNTEAFF,TGTGCCAGCAGTGTCGCCGGGGTGGGGGTCATGAACACTGAAGCTTTCTTT
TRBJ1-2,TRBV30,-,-,CAWSSLPWGYTF,TGTGCCTGGAGTAGTCTCCCCTGGGGCTACACCTTC
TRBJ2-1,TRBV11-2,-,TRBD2,CASSLNSGLPDIYNEQFF,TGTGCCAGCAGCTTAAATTCGGGACTACCTGATATCTACAATGAGCAGTTCTTC
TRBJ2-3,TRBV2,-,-,CASRALPITDTQYF,TGTGCCAGCAGGGCCCTACCGATTACAGATACGCAGTATTTT
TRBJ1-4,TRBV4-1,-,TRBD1,CASSPTRGQGGKLFF,TGCGCCAGCAGCCCGACCAGGGGGCAAGGTGGAAAACTGTTTTTT
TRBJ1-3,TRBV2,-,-,CASSEAGGGIGNTIYF,TGTGCCAGCAGTGAAGCTGGGGGGGGTATTGGAAACACCATATATTTT
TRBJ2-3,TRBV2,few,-,CASSETRGGGGTDTQYF,TGTGCCAGCAGTGAAACGCGGGGTGGAGGGGGCACAGATACGCAGTATTTT
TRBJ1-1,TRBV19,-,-,CASSIRVPNTEAFF,TGTGCCAGTAGTATAAGGGTTCCGAACACTGAAGCTTTCTTT
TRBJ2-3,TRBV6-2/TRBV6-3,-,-,CASSWIPDTQYF,TGTGCCAGCAGTTGGATTCCGGATACGCAGTATTTT
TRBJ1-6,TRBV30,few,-,CAWSATGPRDSPLHF,TGTGCCTGGAGTGCCACGGGGCCCAGGGATTCACCCCTCCACTTT
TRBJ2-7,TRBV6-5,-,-,CASSYGRQGEQYF,TGTGCCAGCAGTTACGGCCGCCAAGGAGAGCAGTACTTC
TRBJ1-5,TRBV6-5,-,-,CASSYDRRSNQPQHF,TGTGCCAGCAGTTACGACAGGCGTAGCAATCAGCCCCAGCATTTT
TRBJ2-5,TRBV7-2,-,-,CASSLGGRSETQYF,TGTGCCAGCAGCCTTGGGGGTCGTTCAGAGACCCAGTACTTC
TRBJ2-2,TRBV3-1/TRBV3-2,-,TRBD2,CASSALAGGDTGELFF,TGTGCCAGCAGCGCCCTAGCGGGGGGCGACACCGGGGAGCTGTTTTTT
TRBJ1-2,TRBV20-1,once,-,CSASSGDGYTF,TGCAGTGCTAGTAGTGGGGATGGCTACACCTTC
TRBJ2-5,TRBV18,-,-,CASSPAGQETQYF,TGTGCCAGCTCACCGGCTGGTCAAGAGACCCAGTACTTC
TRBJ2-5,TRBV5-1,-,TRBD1,CASRGTGAASVKTQYF,TGCGCCAGCAGAGGGACAGGGGCCGCCTCCGTAAAGACCCAGTACTTC
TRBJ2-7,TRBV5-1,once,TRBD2,CASSVGTSGSYEQYF,TGCGCCAGCAGCGTCGGGACTAGCGGCTCCTACGAGCAGTACTTC
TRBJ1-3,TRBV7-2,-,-,CASSGNTIYF,TGTGCCAGCTCAGGAAACACCATATATTTT
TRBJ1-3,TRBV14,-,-,CASSQGGPGNTIYF,TGTGCCAGCAGCCAAGGAGGACCTGGAAACACCATATATTTT
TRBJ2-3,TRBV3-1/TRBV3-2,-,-,CASSQEEGTDTQYF,TGTGCCAGCAGCCAAGAGGAGGGCACAGATACGCAGTATTTT
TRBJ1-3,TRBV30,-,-,CAWSRTGNSGNTIYF,TGTGCCTGGAGTCGTACAGGGAACTCTGGAAACACCATATATTTT